The 32 T cell receptor beta chains below all came from one sample that was sequenced in a study of blood T cell repertoires in COVID-19. Produced via immunoSEQ multiplex PCR; TCRdb's table is partial and in-frame only. The sample carries about 120,000 clones, more than 65% recorded once. Source material: peripheral blood. These TCRs come from a woman aged 65 to 85 with acute or convalescent COVID-19.

The chain has TRBV5-4 and TRBJ1-1; 7 nucleotides agree with TRBD1. The junction had 7 bases not matched to a gene; V was cut back by 4 bases and J by 4 bases. Germline assignment: CDR1 SGHNT and CDR2 YYREEE (reference sequence). This CDR3 region has 14 residues. The CDR3 DNA is TGTGCCAGCAGCCAAGGAGGGGGCTTCACTGAAGCTTTCTTT. It encodes CASSQGGGFTEAFF.

The CDR3 DNA reads as TGTGCCAGCCGCGGATCTGAAGGATGGGAGCAGTACTTC. This codes for CASRGSEGWEQYF. The chain employs TRBV5-4 and TRBJ2-7, with D unclear. Germline-derived CDR1 and CDR2 are SGHNT and YYREEE (reference sequence). This CDR3 spans 13 amino acids. Trimming took 7 bases from V and 7 from J, leaving 18 bases between them.

V usage is TRBV6-2 or TRBV6-3 and J usage is TRBJ1-2; 8 bases are shared with TRBD1. In germline, CDR1 is MNHEY, CDR2 SVGEGT. The CDR3 contains 13 residues. Trimming took 4 bases from V and 6 from J; bases not matched to a gene: 4. The CDR3 here is CASSSGQVHGYTF. CDR3 bases: TGTGCCAGCAGTTCGGGACAGGTTCATGGCTACACCTTC.

The chain combines TRBV7-9 with TRBJ1-4; TRBD1 agrees at 7 bases. The V gene's germline CDR1 is SEHNR and CDR2 FQNEAQ (reference sequence). The junction had 17 bases not matched to a gene; V was cut back by 5 bases and J by 8 bases. There are 17 residues in the CDR3. CDR3 bases: TGTGCCAGCAGCCCGAATGTAGGACGGCGGACAGGAGAAAAACTGTTTTTT. It yields the protein CASSPNVGRRTGEKLFF.

This clone has just one count. This chain uses TRBV11-2 with TRBJ2-1, with D maybe TRBD2 (5 bases). V was cut by 0 bases and J by 10 bases, with 16 bases left in between. The CDR3 extends over 15 amino acids. Germline V gene sequence: CDR1 SGHAT, CDR2 FQNNGV. For the CDR3, the DNA is TGTGCCAGCAGCTTAGACCGAGGGTCAATTGGAGAGCAGTTCTTC. It codes for CASSLDRGSIGEQFF.

This clone occurred once. This sequence joins TRBV7-3 and TRBJ2-5, with 11 positions matching TRBD1. V lost 5 bases and J lost 9; bases outside the gene matches: 11. Germline V CDR1 and CDR2: SGHTA, FQGTGA. CDR3 size: 15 residues. CDR3 in amino acids: CASSKGQGARGAQYF. Written as DNA, the CDR3 is TGTGCCAGCAGCAAAGGACAGGGGGCGAGAGGGGCCCAGTACTTC.

The chain has TRBV7-2 and TRBJ1-5, with D possibly matching TRBD1 (5 bases). V was cut by 1 base and J by 2 bases, with 9 bases left in between. The V gene's germline CDR1 is SGHTA and CDR2 FQGNSA. This CDR3 has 15 residues. Written as DNA, the CDR3 is TGTGCCAGCAGCTTAGGAACAGGCCGCAATCAGCCCCAGCATTTT. It is translated as CASSLGTGRNQPQHF. The full variable domain, its missing parts supplied by reference TRBV7-2 and TRBJ1-5, is GAGVSQSPSNKVTEKGKDVELRCDPISGHTALYWYRQSLGQGLEFLIYFQGNSAPDKSGLPSDRFSAERTGGSVSTLTIQRTQQEDSAVYLCASSLGTGRNQPQHFGDGTRLSIL.

The chain is built from TRBV6-6 and TRBJ1-1, with D possibly TRBD1 on 6 matching bases. CDR1 is MNHNY, CDR2 SVGAGI, per germline (reference sequence). The CDR3 is 13 residues long. Trimming removed 4 bases from V and 7 bases from J, with 13 bases in between. The CDR3, as DNA: TGTGCCAGCAGTTGGACTAGGGGGGATGAAGCTTTCTTT. It encodes CASSWTRGDEAFF.

This chain connects TRBV5-4 to TRBJ1-1, with D unclear. Per germline, CDR1 SGHNT and CDR2 YYREEE (reference sequence). The CDR3 runs to 15 residues. The germline V and J ends were trimmed by 1 base and 3 bases, with 13 bases remaining between them. CDR3 DNA sequence: TGTGCCAGCAGCTTGAGGATGGGCAGCTACACTGAAGCTTTCTTT. This encodes CASSLRMGSYTEAFF.

V gene TRBV4-3 combines with J gene TRBJ2-3, with D tentatively TRBD2 (6 bases). V was trimmed by 1 base and J by 2 bases, leaving 10 bases between them. The length of the CDR3 is 15 residues. Germline CDR1 LGHNA, CDR2 YSLEER. CDR3 in DNA: TGCGCCAGCAGCCAAGCAACGGGGGACACAGATACGCAGTATTTT. It codes for CASSQATGDTDTQYF.

This clone has a single count. The chain couples TRBV6-5 to TRBJ2-7; D possibly corresponds to TRBD2 (5 bases). Trimming took off 4 bases at V and 6 bases at J, with 7 bases between the two ends. This CDR3 region has 11 residues. Germline loops: CDR1 MNHEY, CDR2 SVGAGI. As DNA, the CDR3 is TGTGCCAGCAGTTTGGGGAGCGAGCAGTACTTC. Translating it yields CASSLGSEQYF.

This clone was counted only a few times. J is TRBJ2-6 and V is TRBV19; 15 bases fit TRBD2. The CDR3 covers 18 residues. V shed 5 bases and J 2 bases; nucleotides not matched to a gene: 4. Looked up from germline, CDR1 is LNHDA and CDR2 is SQIVND (reference sequence). Here the CDR3 DNA reads TGTGCCAGTAGTCTCCGGACTAGCGGGAGGGCTGGGGCCAACGTCCTGACTTTC. This sequence encodes CASSLRTSGRAGANVLTF.

The chain recombines TRBV28 with TRBJ1-6, with D uncertain. The V end was cut by 8 bases, the J end by 5 bases, with 13 bases between. CDR1 and CDR2 from the germline V gene are MDHEN and SYDVKM. The CDR3 is 14 amino acids. As DNA, the CDR3 is TGTGCCAGCTTTCCGGGGAGTCATAATTCACCCCTCCACTTT. Its protein product is CASFPGSHNSPLHF.

CDR3: CASSQRREANYEQYF. The CDR3 nucleotides are TGTGCCAGCAGCCAACGGCGGGAGGCCAACTACGAGCAGTACTTC. The chain employs TRBV3-1 (or the pseudogene TRBV3-2) and TRBJ2-7, with TRBD2 matching over 8 bases. CDR1 and CDR2 from the germline V gene are LGHDT and YNNKEL (reference sequence). The CDR3 length is 15 residues. V shed 2 bases and J 3 bases; nucleotides not matched to a gene: 6.

This clone was seen at least ten times. The chain couples TRBV14 to TRBJ2-6; no clear D. Looked up from germline, CDR1 is SGHDN and CDR2 is FVKESK. CDR3 size: 17 residues. V dropped 3 bases and J dropped 0 bases, with 12 bases sitting between them. In DNA, the CDR3 is TGTGCCAGCAGCCAGGCCATGTTCCACTCTGGGGCCAACGTCCTGACTTTC. Protein: CASSQAMFHSGANVLTF.

The chain recombines TRBV7-8 with TRBJ1-2, with 7 bases that match TRBD1. CDR1 and CDR2 from the germline V gene are SGHVS and FQNEAQ. The ends lost 5 bases at V and 2 bases at J; junction bases unmatched: 5. This CDR3 has 14 residues. Here the CDR3 DNA reads TGTGCCAGCAGCCGCCTGGGACAGAACTATGGCTACACCTTC. Translated, it gives CASSRLGQNYGYTF.

The chain has TRBV3-1 (or the pseudogene TRBV3-2) and TRBJ2-3, with 11 bases aligning to TRBD2. Germline loops: CDR1 LGHDT, CDR2 YNNKEL (reference sequence). Trimming cost V 2 bases and J 7 bases; bases outside gene matches: 5. This CDR3 contains 15 residues. CDR3 amino acids: CASSQLSGGAHTQYF. DNA for the CDR3: TGTGCCAGCAGCCAACTTAGCGGGGGGGCGCATACGCAGTATTTT.

The chain is built from TRBV25-1 and TRBJ2-1; 7 bases are shared with TRBD1. Looked up from germline, CDR1 is MGHDK and CDR2 is SYGVNS. V lost 7 bases, J lost 1 base, and 4 bases stayed unmatched. The CDR3 loop spans 14 amino acids. The CDR3 protein is CASMRQGSYNEQFF. The CDR3 coding sequence is TGTGCCAGCATGAGACAGGGTTCCTACAATGAGCAGTTCTTC.

In DNA, the CDR3 is TGCGCCAGCGGTCCGGGGACTAGCACAGATACGCAGTATTTT. Its translation: CASGPGTSTDTQYF. The rearrangement joins TRBV10-1 to TRBJ2-3; possible D gene TRBD2, 6 bases. The CDR3 has 14 residues. Trimming removed 8 bases from V and 0 bases from J, with 12 bases in between. Germline CDR1 is WNHNN and CDR2 is SYGVQD (reference sequence).

The gene calls are TRBV27 and TRBJ1-1; TRBD1 agrees at 8 bases. In germline, CDR1 is MNHEY, CDR2 SMNVEV (reference sequence). The CDR3 runs 15 residues. The V and J ends lost 8 bases and 4 bases, in that order; junction bases with no gene match: 12. This CDR3 reads CASGLQGVGVTEAFF. In DNA, the CDR3 is TGTGCCAGCGGACTACAGGGGGTAGGTGTCACTGAAGCTTTCTTT.

The chain couples TRBV28 to TRBJ1-2; TRBD1 is a possible D gene (5 bases). Trimming removed 4 bases from V and 7 bases from J, with 13 bases in between. The germline V gene has CDR1 MDHEN and CDR2 SYDVKM. The CDR3 consists of 13 residues. The CDR3, as DNA: TGTGCCAGCAGTTCCCTAGACAGCTCTGGCTACACCTTC. It specifies CASSSLDSSGYTF.

J is TRBJ1-1 and V is TRBV19; D ambiguous. The V gene's germline CDR1 is LNHDA and CDR2 SQIVND (reference sequence). The ends were cut back, 6 bases at V and 3 bases at J, with 14 bases in the middle. The CDR3 is 14 residues long. CDR3 protein: CASSPNLGYTEAFF. The CDR3 DNA reads as TGTGCCAGTAGCCCCAACCTAGGATACACTGAAGCTTTCTTT.

The chain links TRBV19 to TRBJ2-3, with 9 bases identical to TRBD1. The germline CDR1 and CDR2 sequences are LNHDA and SQIVND (reference sequence). Trimming cost V 3 bases and J 6 bases; bases outside gene matches: 7. This CDR3 has 15 residues. DNA for the CDR3: TGTGCCAGTAGTATTGGGACAGGGATCACGGATACGCAGTATTTT. Protein sequence: CASSIGTGITDTQYF.

Only one count was recorded for this clone. CDR3 sequence (DNA): TGTGCCAGCAGCTTGCCGGGACTAGCGGGAGGGAGCGGCACAGATACGCAGTATTTT. Translated: CASSLPGLAGGSGTDTQYF. The gene calls are TRBV5-4 and TRBJ2-3; 16 bases are a match to TRBD2. CDR1 is SGHNT, CDR2 YYREEE, per germline (reference sequence). Trimming cost V 1 base and J 1 base; bases outside gene matches: 6. The CDR3 totals 19 residues.

This clone was counted only a few times. The chain employs TRBV7-2 and TRBJ2-3; D not resolved. This CDR3 spans 13 amino acids. The germline V and J ends were trimmed by 3 bases and 3 bases, with 7 bases remaining between them. The germline gives CDR1 SGHTA, CDR2 FQGNSA. The CDR3 region is CASSFRDTDTQYF. The CDR3, as DNA: TGTGCCAGCAGCTTTAGAGATACAGATACGCAGTATTTT.

The chain employs TRBV4-3 and TRBJ2-2; D not certain. The germline gives CDR1 LGHNA, CDR2 YSLEER. The CDR3 covers 13 residues. V lost 0 bases to trimming and J lost 8 bases, with 7 bases between them. CDR3 sequence (DNA): TGCGCCAGCAGCCAAGACTTTGAGGGGGAGCTGTTTTTT. This translates into CASSQDFEGELFF.

The gene calls are TRBV7-9 and TRBJ2-7, with D tentatively TRBD1 (6 bases). V lost 5 bases and J lost 2, with 16 bases in between. The CDR3 length is 15 residues. Germline V gives CDR1 SEHNR, CDR2 FQNEAQ (reference sequence). The chain's CDR3 is CASSIRGGRTYEQYF. CDR3 coding DNA: TGTGCCAGCAGCATCAGGGGTGGCAGGACCTACGAGCAGTACTTC.

V and J are TRBV7-6 and TRBJ2-5; a weak D match, TRBD2 (5 bases). The CDR3 sequence is 14 residues long. The ends were cut back, 5 bases at V and 1 base at J, with 11 bases in the middle. Germline assignment: CDR1 SGHVS and CDR2 FNYEAQ. The CDR3 nucleotides are TGTGCCAGCAGCCGTGACTACGGCCAAGAGACCCAGTACTTC. It translates to CASSRDYGQETQYF.

The chain uses TRBV28 and TRBJ1-5; D might be TRBD1 (6 bases). Per the germline V gene, CDR1 is MDHEN and CDR2 is SYDVKM. This CDR3 is built from 14 residues. Trimming took off 5 bases at V and 5 bases at J, with 13 bases between the two ends. The CDR3 DNA reads as TGTGCCAGCAGTCTACAGGGAGTGCATCAGCCCCAGCATTTT. Translation gives CASSLQGVHQPQHF.

This chain connects TRBV9 to TRBJ2-5; 13 nucleotides match TRBD2. This CDR3 has 16 amino acids. The J segment lost 2 bases and the V segment lost 2 bases, leaving 3 bases of the junction unmatched. CDR1 and CDR2 from the germline V gene are SGDLS and YYNGEE. This chain's CDR3 is CASSVQLAGGQETQYF. As DNA, the CDR3 is TGTGCCAGCAGCGTTCAACTAGCGGGGGGGCAAGAGACCCAGTACTTC. Based on the CDR3 plus reference TRBV9 and TRBJ2-5, the full variable domain is DSGVTQTPKHLITATGQRVTLRCSPRSGDLSVYWYQQSLDQGLQFLIQYYNGEERAKGNILERFSAQQFPDLHSELNLSSLELGDSALYFCASSVQLAGGQETQYFGPGTRLLVL.

By share, this clone counts as medium-sized (0.01 to 0.1%). The gene calls are TRBV19 and TRBJ2-1, with 9 bases that match TRBD2. J gave up 7 bases and V 5 bases, and 12 bases lay outside the gene matches. The CDR3 has 16 amino acids. In germline, CDR1 is LNHDA, CDR2 SQIVND (reference sequence). CDR3 protein: CASSPLGLAGRNEQFF. CDR3 DNA sequence: TGTGCCAGTAGTCCCTTGGGGCTAGCGGGACGAAATGAGCAGTTCTTC.

This chain joins TRBV6-1 and TRBJ2-7, with D possibly TRBD1 on 6 matching bases. V shed 5 bases and J shed 2 bases, with 16 bases lying between them. Germline CDR1 is MNHNS and CDR2 is SASEGT. This CDR3 is built from 15 residues. The CDR3, as DNA: TGTGCCAGCAGTCCCCCTCGGGGACAAACCTACGAGCAGTACTTC. It yields the protein CASSPPRGQTYEQYF.